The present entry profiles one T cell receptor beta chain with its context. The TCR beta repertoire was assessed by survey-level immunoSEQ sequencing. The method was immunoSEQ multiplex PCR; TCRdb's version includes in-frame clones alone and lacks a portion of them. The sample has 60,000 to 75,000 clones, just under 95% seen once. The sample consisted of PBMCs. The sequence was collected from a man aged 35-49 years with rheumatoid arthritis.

CDR3 bases: TGTGCCTGGAGTGAAGACAGGGTGGGATCACCCCTCCACTTT. Translation gives CAWSEDRVGSPLHF. The chain is built from TRBV30 and TRBJ1-6, with 7 positions matching TRBD1. Germline V gives CDR1 GTSNPN, CDR2 SVGIG (reference sequence). V dropped 1 base and J dropped 10; count of bases not matched to a gene: 7. The CDR3 covers 14 residues. The variable domain in full, completed from reference TRBV30 and TRBJ1-6, reads SQTIHQWPATLVQPVGSPLSLECTVEGTSNPNLYWYRQAAGRGLQLLFYSVGIGQISSEVPQNLSASRPQDRQFILSSKKLLLSDSGFYLCAWSEDRVGSPLHFGNGTRLTVT.